This paragraph covers one T cell receptor beta chain sequence. V shed 6 bases and J shed 2 bases, with 13 bases lying between them. Germline CDR1 MNHEY, CDR2 SMNVEV (reference sequence). The CDR3 is made up of 14 amino acids. Measured with immunoSEQ multiplex PCR; TCRdb has only the in-frame clones, and not every one. This table holds roughly 250,000 clones, about 86% found once. The data were taken from a study of blood T cell repertoires in COVID-19. In the study overall: Material from acute and convalescent COVID-19 was sourced from the United States, Italy and Spain. Nucleic acid was either cDNA or gDNA, and it came from T cells, B-cell-depleted T cells, or PBMCs.

The V and J genes are TRBV27 and TRBJ2-5; D possibly corresponds to TRBD2 (6 bases). The TCR comes from a woman between 40 and 55 years old with acute COVID-19. Source material: PBMCs or T cells enriched from blood (not recorded which). The CDR3 DNA is TGTGCCAGCAGAGCCCTGGAGGGGCAAGAGACCCAGTACTTC. It specifies CASRALEGQETQYF.